Presented here are 20 T cell receptor beta chains from one specimen sequenced in a study of metastatic and nonmetastatic thyroid tumors. Through MiXCR, TCRdb re-clonotyped the PCR reads. The sample has approximately 40,000 clones, 28% seen once. No treatment had been given to any patient before thyroid surgery. The sample consisted of blood. The source is a male donor with papillary thyroid cancer or a benign thyroid nodule (not recorded which). Some clones in this sample may be carry-over from other donors' samples.

This clone was seen ten or more times. CDR3 coding DNA: TGTGCCAGCAGCGTAGAGGTAGCGGGGGGGCCCTCAGATACGCAGTATTTT. Encoded protein: CASSVEVAGGPSDTQYF. This rearrangement joins TRBV9 to TRBJ2-3, with TRBD2 matching 11 bases. Germline V gene sequence: CDR1 SGDLS, CDR2 YYNGEE. CDR3 length: 17 amino acids. J lost 4 bases, V lost 0 bases, and 7 bases had no gene match.

This clone has at least ten counts. The chain employs TRBV11-2 and TRBJ1-2; possible D gene TRBD1, 5 bases. The V end was cut by 3 bases, the J end by 5 bases, with 13 bases between. There are 14 residues in the CDR3. Germline CDR1 SGHAT, CDR2 FQNNGV. The CDR3 loop reads CASSLNQGGYGYTF. CDR3 coding DNA: TGTGCCAGCAGCTTGAATCAGGGAGGATATGGCTACACCTTC.

The DNA of the CDR3 is TGCGCCAGCAGCTTGGACAGTATCAATCAGCCCCAGCATTTT. Amino acid sequence: CASSLDSINQPQHF. The V gene is TRBV5-1, the J gene TRBJ1-5; D not certain. CDR3 length equals 14 residues. Per the germline V gene, CDR1 is SGHRS and CDR2 is YFSETQ. The V gene lost 0 bases and the J gene lost 3 bases, with 7 bases spanning the gap.

The table lists this clone with many counts. This chain connects TRBV30 to TRBJ1-4, with D tentatively TRBD1 (5 bases). This CDR3 comprises 15 residues. Germline V lookup: CDR1 GTSNPN, CDR2 SVGIG (reference sequence). Trimming removed 1 base at V and 4 bases at J, with 13 bases between. The CDR3 region has the DNA TGTGCCTGGAGTGCCCCCGGGGGGTTTAATGAAAAACTGTTTTTT. Its translation is CAWSAPGGFNEKLFF.

This clone was observed many times. The chain carries TRBV4-2 and TRBJ2-1, with D possibly matching TRBD2 (6 bases). Trimming took off 1 base at V and 8 bases at J, with 12 bases between the two ends. Germline V gene sequence: CDR1 LGHNA, CDR2 YNFKEQ. The CDR3 length is 14 residues. As DNA, the CDR3 is TGTGCCAGCAGCCAAGTTTCTAGCGAGGATGAGCAGTTCTTC. This translates into CASSQVSSEDEQFF.

This rearrangement joins TRBV7-2 to TRBJ1-1, with D perhaps matching TRBD1 (6 bases). Trimming pared 5 bases from V and 2 bases from J, leaving 15 bases between. The CDR3 spans 15 residues. CDR1 SGHTA and CDR2 FQGNSA come from the germline V gene. The CDR3 DNA reads TGTGCCAGCAGCCCCCGGAGGGGGGTTAACACTGAAGCTTTCTTT. Encoded protein: CASSPRRGVNTEAFF.

This clone has at least ten counts. The same CDR3 is also encoded by other DNA sequences in this sample. The chain carries TRBV29-1 and TRBJ2-3, with TRBD1 matching over 7 bases. V lost 5 bases and J lost 1; bases outside the gene matches: 9. Germline CDR1 and CDR2: SQVTM and ANQGSEA. This CDR3 is 15 amino acids long. The CDR3 region is CSVKTGMMGTDTQYF. The DNA of the CDR3 is TGCAGCGTTAAGACAGGGATGATGGGCACAGATACGCAGTATTTT.

This clone occurred many times. This rearrangement joins TRBV20-1 to TRBJ2-7; 9 nucleotides line up with TRBD1. V shed 5 bases and J 4 bases; nucleotides not matched to a gene: 3. The CDR3 is 12 residues long. Per germline, CDR1 DFQATT and CDR2 SNEGSKA (reference sequence). The CDR3 nucleotides read TGCAGTGCTGGGGACAGGGAATACGAGCAGTACTTC. It translates to CSAGDREYEQYF.

As regards this clone: Germline is not matched at one junction end, which may reflect a read error. The genes are TRBV7-9 and TRBJ1-2; a possible D gene is TRBD1 (5 bases). The CDR3 consists of 15 residues. CDR1 is SEHNR and CDR2 is FQNEAQ in the germline V gene (reference sequence). The chain's CDR3 is CASSYGHGAANGYTF. The DNA for the CDR3 is TGTGCCAGCAGCTATGGACATGGGGCGGCCAATGGGTACACCTTC.

This clone was seen a handful of times. This chain connects TRBV28 to TRBJ1-6, with D perhaps matching TRBD1 (6 bases). Between the trimmed V and J ends, which lost 8 bases and 6 bases, there was a span of 14 bases. CDR1 and CDR2 from the germline V gene are MDHEN and SYDVKM. The CDR3 spans 14 residues. CDR3 amino acids: CASRGQLSNSPLHF. The DNA for the CDR3 is TGTGCCAGCCGGGGGCAGCTTAGTAATTCACCCCTCCACTTT.

This clone was detected many times. The J gene is TRBJ1-4, the V gene TRBV6-1, with 8 nucleotides matching TRBD1. This CDR3 region has 15 residues. CDR1 and CDR2 from the germline V gene are MNHNS and SASEGT. J gave up 8 bases and V 5 bases, and 10 bases lay outside the gene matches. CDR3 bases: TGTGCCAGCAGTCACGACAGGGGTGGGGGGGAAAAACTGTTTTTT. Translated, it gives CASSHDRGGGEKLFF.

This chain connects TRBV7-2 to TRBJ2-7; 7 positions agree with TRBD1. From germline, CDR1 is SGHTA and CDR2 FQGNSA. V trimming: 6 bases; J trimming: 4 bases; junction bases outside the gene matches: 9. The CDR3 contains 14 residues. CDR3 in DNA: TGTGCCAGCAGTTACAGACAGGGATCATACGAGCAGTACTTC. Translated, it gives CASSYRQGSYEQYF.

This clone occurred many times. The chain couples TRBV3-1 to TRBJ1-5, with a tentative D call TRBD1 (5 bases). The germline CDR1 and CDR2 sequences are LGHDT and YNNKEL (reference sequence). V dropped 4 bases and J dropped 5 bases, with 9 bases sitting between them. The CDR3 is made up of 13 amino acids. The CDR3 region is CASSLQEDQPQHF. The CDR3 bases are TGTGCCAGCAGCCTACAGGAAGATCAGCCCCAGCATTTT. The full variable domain, its missing parts supplied by reference TRBV3-1 and TRBJ1-5, is DTAVSQTPKYLVTQMGNDKSIKCEQNLGHDTMYWYKQDSKKFLKIMFSYNNKELIINETVPNRFSPKSPDKAHLNLHINSLELGDSAVYFCASSLQEDQPQHFGDGTRLSIL.

This clone was counted ten times or more. The genes are TRBV11-3 and TRBJ2-6; 7 bases match TRBD1. This CDR3 contains 16 residues. Germline V CDR1 and CDR2: SGHNT, YENEEA. V was clipped by 5 bases and J by 4 bases; unmatched bases: 8. The DNA of the CDR3 is TGTGCCAGCAGCATCATGACAGGGACCGGGGCCAACGTCCTGACTTTC. Encoded protein: CASSIMTGTGANVLTF. The full variable domain, in which reference TRBV11-3 and TRBJ2-6 provide the parts outside the CDR3, is EAGVVQSPRYKIIEKKQPVAFWCNPISGHNTLYWYLQNLGQGPELLIRYENEEAVDDSQLPKDRFSAERLKGVDSTLKIQPAELGDSAVYLCASSIMTGTGANVLTFGAGSRLTVL.

This clone was seen at least ten times. DNA for the CDR3: TGTGCCAGCTCACCGACAGAGCGGGAAACCTACGAGCAGTACTTC. Encoded protein: CASSPTERETYEQYF. The genes are TRBV18 and TRBJ2-7; 7 positions match TRBD2. The CDR3 is made up of 15 amino acids. Germline lookup yields CDR1 KGHSH and CDR2 LQKENI. V shed 3 bases, J shed 2 bases, and the junction held 7 bases outside the gene matches.

The chain couples TRBV27 to TRBJ2-7, with 10 nucleotides matching TRBD2. The CDR3 is made up of 14 amino acids. Germline CDR1 is MNHEY and CDR2 is SMNVEV (reference sequence). Losses at the gene ends were 6 bases for V and 3 bases for J; bases not matched to a gene: 5. The CDR3 is CASRLAGSFYEQYF. CDR3 nucleotide sequence: TGTGCCAGCAGACTAGCGGGAAGCTTCTACGAGCAGTACTTC.

At least ten counts were recorded for this clone. The chain recombines TRBV7-2 with TRBJ2-3; D is unresolved. V gave up 2 bases and J gave up 0 bases, with 6 bases separating them. This CDR3 has 14 residues. Germline CDR1 reads SGHTA; CDR2 reads FQGNSA. CDR3 sequence (DNA): TGTGCCAGCAGCTTAAGCGAAAGCACAGATACGCAGTATTTT. It codes for CASSLSESTDTQYF.

Many counts were recorded for this clone. This sequence joins TRBV7-2 and TRBJ2-2; TRBD2 aligns across 14 bases. V shed 5 bases and J 7 bases; nucleotides not matched to a gene: 12. This CDR3 contains 18 residues. Germline values: CDR1 SGHTA, CDR2 FQGNSA. The CDR3 DNA is TGTGCCAGCAGCCGGGGACTAGCGGGGGCCTACGGGGTCGGGGAGCTGTTTTTT. Translating it yields CASSRGLAGAYGVGELFF. Supplemented by reference TRBV7-2 and TRBJ2-2, the full variable domain reads GAGVSQSPSNKVTEKGKDVELRCDPISGHTALYWYRQSLGQGLEFLIYFQGNSAPDKSGLPSDRFSAERTGGSVSTLTIQRTQQEDSAVYLCASSRGLAGAYGVGELFFGEGSRLTVL.

This clone was detected only a few times. The rearrangement links TRBV6-5 to TRBJ2-7; 11 nucleotides line up with TRBD1. Per the germline V gene, CDR1 is MNHEY and CDR2 is SVGAGI. The V segment lost 2 bases and the J segment 5 bases; nucleotides outside the gene matches: 8. The CDR3 loop spans 16 amino acids. CDR3: CASSYQPGQGGHEQYF. CDR3 DNA sequence: TGTGCCAGCAGTTACCAGCCGGGACAGGGGGGACACGAGCAGTACTTC.

This rearrangement joins TRBV6-2 or TRBV6-3 to TRBJ2-7; D is perhaps TRBD1 (5 bases). CDR3 size: 12 residues. V was clipped by 4 bases and J by 7 bases, with 11 bases between them. The germline V gene has CDR1 MNHEY and CDR2 SVGEGT. The CDR3 spells CASSLRYREQYF. CDR3 coding DNA: TGTGCCAGCAGTTTAAGGTACAGGGAGCAGTACTTC.